Described below is a single T cell receptor (beta chain) sequence and its context. Its antigen is currently unknown. This sample was included in a study of cytomegalovirus exposure and HLA in healthy donors. 60 Vbeta and 13 Jbeta primers were used in PCR. Measured with immunoSEQ multiplex PCR; TCRdb has only the in-frame clones, and not every one. The repertoire holds about 65,000 clones, with around four fifths as singletons. Trimming removed 4 bases from V and 0 bases from J, with 7 bases in between. This CDR3 region has 14 residues. Per germline, CDR1 MDHEN and CDR2 SYDVKM. Overall study findings and caveats: In a later analysis, a missense DCLRE1C variant was linked to TCR beta V- and J-gene trimming. HLA alleles showed associations with about 15,000 TCR beta sequences in a later analysis, at a 0.05 false discovery rate.

The sample was PBMCs. The gene calls are TRBV28 and TRBJ2-1; D perhaps matches TRBD2 (5 bases). The clonotype comes from a girl between 10 and 17 years old in good health and CMV-seropositive. The CDR3 reads CASSSGFSYNEQFF. CDR3 sequence (DNA): TGTGCCAGCAGTTCGGGGTTCTCCTACAATGAGCAGTTCTTC.